This T cell receptor beta chain was captured by sequencing in a study of control samples from healthy donors and cancer patients. Sequencing was performed with immunoSEQ multiplex PCR; in TCRdb, only in-frame clones are kept and a portion is missing. Its table records 150,000 to 200,000 clones. Sequenced: blood. This TCR was sampled from a woman aged 25 to 45 in good health.

The CDR3 reads CASSVGSLAGAETQYF. CDR3 nucleotides: TGTGCCAGCAGCGTAGGTTCCCTAGCGGGAGCAGAGACCCAGTACTTC. The V call is TRBV9, the J call TRBJ2-5, with 10 bases matching TRBD2. Germline V gene lookup returns CDR1 SGDLS and CDR2 YYNGEE. This CDR3 comprises 16 residues. After removal of 0 bases from V and 4 bases from J, the junction contained 6 bases not matched to a gene. Complete variable domain (other parts from reference TRBV9 and TRBJ2-5): DSGVTQTPKHLITATGQRVTLRCSPRSGDLSVYWYQQSLDQGLQFLIQYYNGEERAKGNILERFSAQQFPDLHSELNLSSLELGDSALYFCASSVGSLAGAETQYFGPGTRLLVL.